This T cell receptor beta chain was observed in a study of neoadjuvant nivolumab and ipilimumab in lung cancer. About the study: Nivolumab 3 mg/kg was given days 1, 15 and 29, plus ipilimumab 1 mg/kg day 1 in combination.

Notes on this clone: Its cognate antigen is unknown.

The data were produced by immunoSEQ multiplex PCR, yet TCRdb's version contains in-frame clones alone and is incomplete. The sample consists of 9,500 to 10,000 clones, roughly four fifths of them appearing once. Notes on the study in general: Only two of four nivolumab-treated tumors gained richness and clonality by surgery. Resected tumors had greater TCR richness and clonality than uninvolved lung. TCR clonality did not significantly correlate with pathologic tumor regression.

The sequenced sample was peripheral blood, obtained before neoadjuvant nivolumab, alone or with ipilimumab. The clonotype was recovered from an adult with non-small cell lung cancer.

CDR3 protein: CASSLQGGNTEAFF. The CDR3 DNA reads as TGTGCCAGCAGTTTACAGGGAGGGAACACTGAAGCTTTCTTT. The chain uses TRBV28 and TRBJ1-1; D perhaps matches TRBD1 (5 bases). CDR3 length equals 14 residues. V lost 2 bases, J lost 1 base, and 8 bases lay in between. The germline V gene encodes CDR1 MDHEN and CDR2 SYDVKM.